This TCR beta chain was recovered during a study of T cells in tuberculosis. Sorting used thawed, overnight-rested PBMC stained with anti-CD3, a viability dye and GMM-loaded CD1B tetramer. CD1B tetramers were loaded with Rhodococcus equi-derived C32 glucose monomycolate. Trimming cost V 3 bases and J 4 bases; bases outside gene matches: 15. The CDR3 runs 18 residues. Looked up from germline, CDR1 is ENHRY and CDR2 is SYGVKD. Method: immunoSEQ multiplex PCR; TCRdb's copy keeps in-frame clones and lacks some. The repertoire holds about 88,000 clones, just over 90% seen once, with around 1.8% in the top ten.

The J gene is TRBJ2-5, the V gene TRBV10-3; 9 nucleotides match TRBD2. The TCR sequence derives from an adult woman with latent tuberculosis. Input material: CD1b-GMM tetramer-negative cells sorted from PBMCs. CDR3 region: CAISDPSGAGGLRETQYF. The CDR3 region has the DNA TGTGCCATCAGTGATCCCTCGGGGGCGGGGGGGCTACGAGAGACCCAGTACTTC.